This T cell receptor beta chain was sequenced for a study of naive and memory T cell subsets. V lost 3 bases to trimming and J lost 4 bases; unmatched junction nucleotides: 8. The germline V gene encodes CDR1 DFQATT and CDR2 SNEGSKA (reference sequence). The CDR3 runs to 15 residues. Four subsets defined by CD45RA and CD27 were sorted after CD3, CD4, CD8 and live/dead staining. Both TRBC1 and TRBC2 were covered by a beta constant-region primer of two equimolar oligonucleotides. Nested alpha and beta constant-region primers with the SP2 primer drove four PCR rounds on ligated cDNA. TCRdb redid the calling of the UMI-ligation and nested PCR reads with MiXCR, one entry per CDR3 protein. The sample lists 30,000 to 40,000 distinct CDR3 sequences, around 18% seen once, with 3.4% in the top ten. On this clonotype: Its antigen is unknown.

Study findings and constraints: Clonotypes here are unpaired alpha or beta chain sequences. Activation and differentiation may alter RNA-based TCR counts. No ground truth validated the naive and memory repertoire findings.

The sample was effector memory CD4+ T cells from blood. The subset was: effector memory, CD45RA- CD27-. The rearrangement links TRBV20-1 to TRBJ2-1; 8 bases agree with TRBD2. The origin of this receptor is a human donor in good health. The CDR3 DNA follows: TGCAGTGCTAGGAAGAGCGGGAGTTTTTACAATGAGCAGTTCTTC. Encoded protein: CSARKSGSFYNEQFF.